The rows below give T cell receptor beta chains drawn from one sample of a study of cytomegalovirus exposure and HLA in healthy donors. Repertoires were generated with immunoSEQ multiplex PCR, while TCRdb's copy carries only in-frame clones and drops some. Of over 150,000 clones detected, approximately 78% appear once; the ten largest clones hold around 9.1%. Sample: PBMCs. These receptors all stem from a male donor in good health and CMV-seropositive. Both conserved end residues are part of each CDR3. Each record gives: V gene, J gene, CDR3 protein.

>TRBV19|TRBJ1-2
CASSKTGYGYTF
>TRBV7-8|TRBJ1-2
CASSPGYNYGYTF
>TRBV7-2|TRBJ2-7
CASSLVGPAGYEQYF
>TRBV27|TRBJ2-7
CATQRGNYEQYF
>TRBV7-2|TRBJ1-4
CASSLVGDRGEKLFF
>TRBV10-3|TRBJ2-2
CAISESSGRRRTGELFF
>TRBV7-9|TRBJ1-1
CASSLYDRGEAFF
>TRBV15|TRBJ1-2
CATSRDRGAGGYTF
>TRBV5-1|TRBJ2-6
CASSRQGDGANGLTF
>TRBV2|TRBJ1-1
CASSEQNTEAFF
>TRBV7-2|TRBJ1-4
CASSPGTGEKLFF
>TRBV6-4|TRBJ2-3
CASSRTPGQGADTQYF
>TRBV2|TRBJ2-4
CASSDRVVRENIQYF
>TRBV6-1|TRBJ1-1
CASDRYQGTEAFF
>TRBV30|TRBJ1-5
CAWSAFGQYNQPQHF
>TRBV29-1|TRBJ2-7
CSVLLVGGEQYF
>TRBV6-5|TRBJ1-1
CASSLGGGSTEAFF
>TRBV4-1|TRBJ1-4
CASSHYPEVNEKLFF
>TRBV5-1|TRBJ2-5
CASSLVAGKQETQYF
>TRBV7-2|TRBJ1-3
CASSFEFSGNTIYF
>TRBV5-1|TRBJ2-7
CASSLGSGTSLYEQYF
>TRBV7-2|TRBJ2-7
CASSSNGLYEQYF
>TRBV6-6|TRBJ1-3
CASSYSSRLSGNTIYF
>TRBV30|TRBJ1-1
CAWSVLGNTEAFF
>TRBV6-6|TRBJ1-5
CASTLGNQPQHF
>TRBV7-8|TRBJ2-3
CASTDRGVSGSTDTQYF
>TRBV5-1|TRBJ2-7
CASSLAGGEQYF
>TRBV5-6|TRBJ2-2
CASSLGQVVGELFF
>TRBV10-1|TRBJ2-2
CASSGGTSSTGELFF
>TRBV5-1|TRBJ2-7
CASSSQGLDEQYF
>TRBV28|TRBJ1-5
CASSSAGLPQHF
>TRBV4-1|TRBJ2-3
CASSPGQGIDTQYF
>TRBV5-1|TRBJ2-3
CASSLRPWDRSTDTQYF
>TRBV5-1|TRBJ1-5
CASSSGGGFNQPQHF
>TRBV18|TRBJ1-1
CASSPQDGGTEAFF
>TRBV10-3|TRBJ1-5
CATSRQGKNQPQHF
>TRBV19|TRBJ1-5
CASIAGIRSNQPQHF
>TRBV12-2|TRBJ2-3
CASRLVGGNRDPHTDTQYF
>TRBV6-4|TRBJ2-3
CASSDSGYSTDTQYF
>TRBV6-1|TRBJ2-5
CASSVRDTQETQYF
>TRBV6-5|TRBJ2-6
CASSYSSGSGANVLTF
>TRBV27|TRBJ2-4
CASSAGLTVAKNIQYF
>TRBV4-3|TRBJ1-1
CASSRQSGYEAFF
>TRBV9|.
CASSVGADSSYEQYF
>TRBV18|TRBJ1-4
CASSQGQGNEKLFF
>TRBV27|TRBJ1-1
CASSLFRGTEAFF
>TRBV5-4|TRBJ1-1
CASSLATGGGTEAFF
>TRBV2|TRBJ2-1
CASTSSGGEQFF
>TRBV2|TRBJ2-2
CASSDYVLAGVPGELFF
>TRBV2|TRBJ2-2
CASSEDSGAGTGELFF
>TRBV5-4|TRBJ2-1
CASTQTSGRFPQQFF
>TRBV15|TRBJ2-5
CATSRGSDRGRETQYF
>TRBV19|TRBJ1-6
CASSMEALNPISSYNSPLHF
>TRBV7-7|TRBJ1-5
CASSGRVQPQHF
>TRBV7-9|TRBJ1-3
CATDEVSGNTIYF
>TRBV7-2|TRBJ1-2
CASSTGRQGAYGYTF
>TRBV7-2|TRBJ2-7
CASSRISGGNYEQYF
>TRBV19|TRBJ1-4
CASSQRFREKLFF
>TRBV27|TRBJ2-7
CASSFTGEVGNYEQYF